This passage covers 25 T cell receptor beta chains from one sample sequenced in a study of OX40 agonist ivuxolimab in advanced cancers. Assay used: immunoSEQ multiplex PCR; TCRdb lists only in-frame clones, some missing. The data show more than 65,000 clones, with over 75% seen just once and 0.3% to 0.45% held by the top ten. The material sequenced was CD4+ or CD8+ T cells sorted from blood, taken in a trial of the OX40 agonist ivuxolimab. The origin of the receptors is an adult with an advanced solid tumor such as melanoma, head and neck, liver or kidney cancer.

The chain joins TRBV18 to TRBJ2-5; a possible D gene is TRBD1 (5 bases). CDR1 is KGHSH, CDR2 LQKENI, per germline. The CDR3 is 14 residues long. The ends were cut back, 4 bases at V and 1 base at J, with 10 bases in the middle. The DNA for the CDR3 is TGTGCCAGCTCACTTCAGGGATTCCAAGAGACCCAGTACTTC. It codes for CASSLQGFQETQYF.

This chain uses TRBV6-5 with TRBJ2-1, with D possibly matching TRBD2 (6 bases). Germline lookup yields CDR1 MNHEY and CDR2 SVGAGI. CDR3 length: 14 residues. The V end was cut by 7 bases, the J end by 7 bases, with 17 bases between. The CDR3 protein is CASTNGRIGNEQFF. The CDR3 DNA reads TGTGCCAGCACAAACGGGAGAATAGGGAATGAGCAGTTCTTC.

This clone showed up just once. This chain connects TRBV18 to TRBJ2-3, with 9 bases that match TRBD2. V gave up 3 bases and J gave up 4 bases; unmatched junction bases: 2. The CDR3 totals 14 residues. Per the germline V gene, CDR1 is KGHSH and CDR2 is LQKENI. For the CDR3, the DNA is TGTGCCAGCTCACCGGGACTAGCCCCAGATACGCAGTATTTT. Translating gives CASSPGLAPDTQYF.

The sample holds one count of this clone. The chain is built from TRBV5-4 and TRBJ1-1; 7 bases are a match to TRBD1. V was pared by 4 bases and J by 1 base, with 4 bases of the junction left unmatched. This CDR3 comprises 14 residues. Germline CDR1 is SGHNT and CDR2 is YYREEE (reference sequence). The chain's CDR3 is CASSRDRSNTEAFF. The DNA for the CDR3 is TGTGCCAGCAGCAGGGACAGATCGAACACTGAAGCTTTCTTT.

The rearrangement links TRBV10-3 to TRBJ2-1; 8 bases fit TRBD2. The CDR3 extends over 17 amino acids. Germline CDR1 reads ENHRY; CDR2 reads SYGVKD. V trimming: 10 bases; J trimming: 1 base; junction bases outside the gene matches: 15. This CDR3 reads CASRRESGSWSYNEQFF. CDR3 coding DNA: TGTGCCAGCAGGAGGGAGAGCGGGAGTTGGTCCTACAATGAGCAGTTCTTC.

This clone was counted between two and nine times. The J gene is TRBJ2-1, the V gene TRBV15; 9 nucleotides line up with TRBD2. CDR3 size: 19 residues. Germline loops: CDR1 LNHNV, CDR2 YYDKDF (reference sequence). After removal of 4 bases from V and 0 bases from J, the junction contained 13 bases not matched to a gene. CDR3 loop: CATSIMSGRPKSSYNEQFF. The DNA for the CDR3 is TGTGCCACCAGCATAATGAGCGGGAGGCCCAAAAGCTCCTACAATGAGCAGTTCTTC.

The chain couples TRBV7-9 to TRBJ2-5; D could derive from TRBD1 or TRBD2 (5 bases each). The V end was cut by 3 bases, the J end by 7 bases, with 12 bases between. This CDR3 comprises 13 residues. CDR1 is SEHNR, CDR2 FQNEAQ, per germline (reference sequence). The CDR3 is CASSFSSGGTQYF. Here the CDR3 DNA reads TGTGCCAGCAGCTTTTCTAGTGGGGGGACCCAGTACTTC.

V gene TRBV25-1 combines with J gene TRBJ1-1; tentatively, D is TRBD1 (5 bases). Germline-derived CDR1 and CDR2 are MGHDK and SYGVNS. The V end lost 0 bases, the J end lost 8 bases, and 7 bases lay between the germline ends. There are 12 residues in the CDR3. CDR3 region: CASSEYQGEAFF. CDR3 coding DNA: TGTGCCAGCAGTGAATATCAGGGAGAAGCTTTCTTT.

The chain uses TRBV18 and TRBJ1-1; D remains unclear. Trimming left V 0 bases short and J 3 bases short, with 11 bases between. Germline CDR1 is KGHSH and CDR2 is LQKENI. There are 15 residues in the CDR3. CDR3 protein: CASSPPSRVDTEAFF. For the CDR3, the DNA is TGTGCCAGCTCACCACCGTCCAGAGTCGACACTGAAGCTTTCTTT.

The chain uses TRBV2 and TRBJ2-5; 12 bases line up with TRBD2. Germline V lookup: CDR1 SNHLY, CDR2 FYNNEI. The junction had 3 bases not matched to a gene; V was cut back by 3 bases and J by 4 bases. The CDR3 extends over 15 amino acids. The CDR3 is CASSEGLAGVETQYF. The CDR3 nucleotides are TGTGCCAGCAGTGAGGGACTAGCGGGCGTAGAGACCCAGTACTTC.

The genes are TRBV5-4 and TRBJ2-5; TRBD1 aligns across 7 bases. Trimming cost V 0 bases and J 5 bases; bases outside gene matches: 7. CDR1 and CDR2 (germline): SGHNT, YYREEE (reference sequence). The CDR3 has 15 amino acids. This chain's CDR3 is CASSLGQGKGETQYF. The CDR3 bases are TGTGCCAGCAGCTTGGGACAGGGAAAAGGGGAGACCCAGTACTTC.

This chain uses TRBV19 with TRBJ2-3, with D perhaps assigned TRBD1 or TRBD2 (6 bases each). The V and J ends lost 7 bases and 8 bases respectively, with 16 bases between them. CDR3 length: 13 amino acids. Germline CDR1 is LNHDA and CDR2 is SQIVND (reference sequence). CDR3: CASTRMGGTTQYF. DNA of the CDR3: TGTGCCAGTACCCGAATGGGGGGCACTACGCAGTATTTT.

This clone has only one observation. The chain uses TRBV4-3 and TRBJ2-1, with TRBD2 identical over 13 bases. With 4 bases clipped from V and 8 bases from J, the junction kept 5 bases outside the gene matches. Germline V CDR1 and CDR2: LGHNA, YSLEER. The CDR3 runs to 15 residues. The CDR3 DNA sequence: TGCGCCAGCAGCCGAGGACTAGCGGGAGTCCATGAGCAGTTCTTC. The encoded protein is CASSRGLAGVHEQFF.

This clone was seen a single time. V usage is TRBV5-6 and J usage is TRBJ2-7; D is tentatively TRBD1 or TRBD2 (6 bases each). CDR3 length: 12 residues. V lost 2 bases and J 9 bases, leaving 12 bases between the germline ends. Germline CDR1 reads SGHDT; CDR2 reads YYEEEE. Written as DNA, the CDR3 is TGTGCCAGCAGCTTAGAGGGGGGAAGGCAGTACTTC. Encoded protein: CASSLEGGRQYF.

This chain connects TRBV5-8 to TRBJ2-3, with 10 bases that match TRBD1. This CDR3 is built from 15 residues. Germline trimming cut 4 bases from V and 1 base from J; bases unmatched to any gene: 3. CDR1 and CDR2 from the germline V gene are SGHTS and YDEGEE. The CDR3 DNA follows: TGTGCCAGCAGCCGACAGGGGGCACGCACAGATACGCAGTATTTT. It is translated as CASSRQGARTDTQYF.

V gene TRBV20-1 combines with J gene TRBJ1-1; D remains unclear. Germline assignment: CDR1 DFQATT and CDR2 SNEGSKA (reference sequence). The CDR3 has 11 residues. The CDR3, as DNA: TGCGGGAGCCTCTTGAACACTGAAGCTTTCTTT. Its translation: CGSLLNTEAFF.

The chain joins TRBV6-5 to TRBJ1-5; TRBD1 matches 9 bases. Per the germline V gene, CDR1 is MNHEY and CDR2 is SVGAGI. The CDR3 totals 14 residues. After removal of 6 bases from V and 4 bases from J, the junction contained 4 bases not matched to a gene. DNA for the CDR3: TGTGCCAGCAGAGAGGACAGGGGAAATCAGCCCCAGCATTTT. Its protein is CASREDRGNQPQHF.

V and J are TRBV18 and TRBJ2-4; 11 nucleotides align to TRBD2. CDR1 is KGHSH, CDR2 LQKENI, per germline. The trim removed 3 bases at V and 7 bases at J, leaving 11 bases unmatched. This CDR3 comprises 17 residues. The CDR3 sequence: CASSPDIAGGLSNIQYF. The CDR3 coding sequence is TGTGCCAGCTCACCTGACATAGCGGGAGGGCTATCGAACATTCAGTACTTC.

The CDR3 sequence is CASSEALGVGDTQYF. CDR3 sequence (DNA): TGTGCCAGCAGTGAAGCGCTTGGGGTGGGGGATACGCAGTATTTT. The chain carries TRBV2 and TRBJ2-3, with D unresolved. V gave up 0 bases and J gave up 6 bases, with 13 bases separating them. This CDR3 contains 15 residues. Germline values: CDR1 SNHLY, CDR2 FYNNEI.

The rearrangement joins TRBV27 to TRBJ1-2; D unresolved. The ends were cut back, 0 bases at V and 5 bases at J, with 16 bases in the middle. From germline, CDR1 is MNHEY and CDR2 SMNVEV (reference sequence). The CDR3 spans 16 residues. CDR3 nucleotides: TGTGCCAGCAGTTTATCTCCAAGTCCAGAACATTATGGCTACACCTTC. Its translation: CASSLSPSPEHYGYTF.

The chain uses TRBV5-6 and TRBJ2-1; possibly TRBD1 or TRBD2 for D (5 bases each). The germline V gene encodes CDR1 SGHDT and CDR2 YYEEEE. This CDR3 is 12 amino acids long. Trimming took off 4 bases at V and 10 bases at J, with 12 bases between the two ends. The CDR3 loop is CASSPGTHEQFF. The CDR3 region has the DNA TGTGCCAGCAGCCCCGGGACGCACGAGCAGTTCTTC.

This chain connects TRBV5-1 to TRBJ2-2; D is undetermined. This CDR3 spans 12 amino acids. V was clipped by 1 base and J by 7 bases, with 5 bases between them. The germline CDR1 and CDR2 sequences are SGHRS and YFSETQ. The CDR3, as DNA: TGCGCCAGCAGCTTGACGGGCGGGGAGCTGTTTTTT. The encoded protein is CASSLTGGELFF.

The chain links TRBV5-4 to TRBJ2-2, with 8 bases identical to TRBD2. From germline, CDR1 is SGHNT and CDR2 YYREEE (reference sequence). The CDR3 runs 16 residues. After removal of 4 bases from V and 2 bases from J, the junction contained 7 bases not matched to a gene. CDR3: CASSPGGSPNTGELFF. The CDR3 nucleotides read TGTGCCAGCAGCCCGGGAGGGAGTCCCAACACCGGGGAGCTGTTTTTT.

V gene TRBV19 combines with J gene TRBJ1-5, with D possibly being TRBD1 (5 bases). Germline-derived CDR1 and CDR2 are LNHDA and SQIVND (reference sequence). This CDR3 is 13 amino acids long. Trimming removed 6 bases from V and 3 bases from J, with 9 bases in between. The CDR3 reads CASSAGLNQPQHF. The DNA for the CDR3 is TGTGCCAGTAGCGCGGGGCTCAATCAGCCCCAGCATTTT.

CDR3 sequence reads: CASRGQGEGPVNQPQHF. The CDR3 nucleotides read TGTGCCAGCAGGGGACAGGGAGAAGGCCCCGTAAATCAGCCCCAGCATTTT. The V gene is TRBV6-4, the J gene TRBJ1-5; 9 bases line up with TRBD1. The CDR3 has 17 amino acids. V lost 6 bases, J lost 4 bases, and 13 bases stayed unmatched. Germline loops: CDR1 MRHNA, CDR2 SNTAGT.